This TCR beta chain was found in a study of CD8 T cells in ankylosing spondylitis. The V gene's germline CDR1 is SGHTA and CDR2 FQGTGA. With V trimmed by 2 bases and J by 7 bases, 10 bases remained unmatched. The length of the CDR3 is 17 residues. This clonotype was detected only a few times. Its antigen remains unidentified. MiXCR, applied by TCRdb to the 5' RACE reads, yields one record per CDR3 protein. The repertoire holds 100,000 to 150,000 distinct CDR3 sequences, with approximately 17% as singletons. Study-wide results and limits: Researchers report that disease-linked clones proved CD8+ and relatively rare in peripheral blood. Within ankylosing spondylitis blood, a TCR beta motif made up of several highly homologous variants appeared to be characteristic.

The sequencing sample was made of blood, either unsorted or a sorted T cell fraction (not recorded which). The genes are TRBV7-3 and TRBJ2-2, with TRBD2 matching over 10 bases. The source is a male donor with ankylosing spondylitis. DNA for the CDR3: TGTGCCAGCAGCTTAGAGGCTAGCGGGAGTTTAGTCGGGGAGCTGTTTTTT. Amino acids: CASSLEASGSLVGELFF. Using reference TRBV7-3 and TRBJ2-2 for the parts outside the CDR3, the full variable domain is GAGVSQTPSNKVTEKGKYVELRCDPISGHTALYWYRQSLGQGPEFLIYFQGTGAADDSGLPNDRFFAVRPEGSVSTLKIQRTERGDSAVYLCASSLEASGSLVGELFFGEGSRLTVL.